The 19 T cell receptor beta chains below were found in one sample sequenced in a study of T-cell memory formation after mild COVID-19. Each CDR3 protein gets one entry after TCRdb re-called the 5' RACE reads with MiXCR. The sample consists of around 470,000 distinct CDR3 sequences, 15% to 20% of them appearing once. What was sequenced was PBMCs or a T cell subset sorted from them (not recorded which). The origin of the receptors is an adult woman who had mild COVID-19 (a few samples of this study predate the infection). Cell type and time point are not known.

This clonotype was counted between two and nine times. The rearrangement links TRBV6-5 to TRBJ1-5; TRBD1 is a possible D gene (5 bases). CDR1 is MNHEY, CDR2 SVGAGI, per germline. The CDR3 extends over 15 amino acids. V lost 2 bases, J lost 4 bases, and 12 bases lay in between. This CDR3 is CASSYLGGGNQPQHF. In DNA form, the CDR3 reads TGTGCCAGCAGTTACCTCGGTGGGGGGAATCAGCCCCAGCATTTT.

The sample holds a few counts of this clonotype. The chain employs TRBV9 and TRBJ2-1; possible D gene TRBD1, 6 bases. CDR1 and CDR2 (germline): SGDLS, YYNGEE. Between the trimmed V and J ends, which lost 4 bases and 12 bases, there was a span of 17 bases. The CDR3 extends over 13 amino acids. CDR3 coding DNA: TGTGCCAGCAGCCCCGACACAGAGGGGGTGCAGTTCTTC. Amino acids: CASSPDTEGVQFF.

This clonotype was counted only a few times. This CDR3 is CASSLAGGLYNEQFF. CDR3 bases: TGTGCCAGCAGCTTAGCGGGGGGGCTTTACAATGAGCAGTTCTTC. V is TRBV9 and J is TRBJ2-1; 11 bases map to TRBD2. The trim removed 4 bases at V and 4 bases at J, leaving 4 bases unmatched. The CDR3 loop spans 15 amino acids. Germline V gene data show CDR1 as SGDLS and CDR2 as YYNGEE.

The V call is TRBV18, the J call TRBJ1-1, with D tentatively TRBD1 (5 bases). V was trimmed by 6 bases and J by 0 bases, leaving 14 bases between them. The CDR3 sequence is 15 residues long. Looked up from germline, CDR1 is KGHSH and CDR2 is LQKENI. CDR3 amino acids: CASSPDGAMNTEAFF. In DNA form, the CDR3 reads TGTGCCAGCTCTCCCGACGGGGCCATGAACACTGAAGCTTTCTTT. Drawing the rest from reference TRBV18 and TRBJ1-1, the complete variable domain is NAGVMQNPRHLVRRRGQEARLRCSPMKGHSHVYWYRQLPEEGLKFMVYLQKENIIDESGMPKERFSAEFPKEGPSILRIQQVVRGDSAAYFCASSPDGAMNTEAFFGQGTRLTVV.

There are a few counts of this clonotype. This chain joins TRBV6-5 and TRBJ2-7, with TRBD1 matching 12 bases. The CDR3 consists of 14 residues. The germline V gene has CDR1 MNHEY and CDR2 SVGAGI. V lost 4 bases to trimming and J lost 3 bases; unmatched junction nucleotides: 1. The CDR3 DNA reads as TGTGCCAGCAGTTGGGACAGGGGGCGCTACGAGCAGTACTTC. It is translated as CASSWDRGRYEQYF.

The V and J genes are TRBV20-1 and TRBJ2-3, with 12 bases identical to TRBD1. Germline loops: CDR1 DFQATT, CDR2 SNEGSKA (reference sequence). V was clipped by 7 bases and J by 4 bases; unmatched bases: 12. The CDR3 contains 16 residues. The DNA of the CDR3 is TGCAGTGTTAAAAATCCCGGGACAGGGGGCCCAGATACGCAGTATTTT. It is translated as CSVKNPGTGGPDTQYF.

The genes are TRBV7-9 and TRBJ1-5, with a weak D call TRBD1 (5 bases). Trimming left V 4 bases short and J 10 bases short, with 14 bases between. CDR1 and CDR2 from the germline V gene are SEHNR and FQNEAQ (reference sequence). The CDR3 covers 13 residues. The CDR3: CASSSGRPGPQHF. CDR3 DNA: TGTGCCAGCAGCTCGGGACGGCCTGGCCCCCAGCATTTT.

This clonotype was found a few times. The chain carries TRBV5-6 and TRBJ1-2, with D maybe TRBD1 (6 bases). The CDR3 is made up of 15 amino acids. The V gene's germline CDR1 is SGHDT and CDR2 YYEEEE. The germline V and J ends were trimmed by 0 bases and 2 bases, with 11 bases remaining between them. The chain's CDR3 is CASSLGPDRNYGYTF. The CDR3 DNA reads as TGTGCCAGCAGCTTGGGCCCGGACAGAAACTATGGCTACACCTTC.

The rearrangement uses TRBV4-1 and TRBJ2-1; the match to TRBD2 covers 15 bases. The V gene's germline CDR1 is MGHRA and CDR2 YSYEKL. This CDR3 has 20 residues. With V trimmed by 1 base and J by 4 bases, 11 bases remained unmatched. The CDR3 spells CASSQVPLGLAGGQYNEQFF. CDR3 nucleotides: TGCGCCAGCAGCCAAGTCCCTCTGGGACTAGCGGGAGGACAATACAATGAGCAGTTCTTC.

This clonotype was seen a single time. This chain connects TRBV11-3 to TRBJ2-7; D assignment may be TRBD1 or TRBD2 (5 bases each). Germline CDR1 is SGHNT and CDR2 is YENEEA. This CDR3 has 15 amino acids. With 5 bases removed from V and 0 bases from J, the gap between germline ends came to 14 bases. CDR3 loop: CASSPRDGDSYEQYF. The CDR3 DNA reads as TGTGCCAGCAGCCCCCGGGACGGGGACTCCTACGAGCAGTACTTC.

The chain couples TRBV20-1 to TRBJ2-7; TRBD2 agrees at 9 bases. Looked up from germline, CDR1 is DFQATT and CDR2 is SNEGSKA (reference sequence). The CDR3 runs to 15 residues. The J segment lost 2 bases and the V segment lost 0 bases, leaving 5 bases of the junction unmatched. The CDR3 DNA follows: TGCAGTGCTAGAGATCTTGCGGGGGGGACCTACGAGCAGTACTTC. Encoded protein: CSARDLAGGTYEQYF.

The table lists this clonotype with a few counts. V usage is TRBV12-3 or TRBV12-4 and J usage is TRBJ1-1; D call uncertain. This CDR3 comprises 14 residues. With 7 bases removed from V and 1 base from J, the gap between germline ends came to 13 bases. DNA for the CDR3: TGTGCCAGCAAGGTCCCGTCTTGGAACACTGAAGCTTTCTTT. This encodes CASKVPSWNTEAFF.

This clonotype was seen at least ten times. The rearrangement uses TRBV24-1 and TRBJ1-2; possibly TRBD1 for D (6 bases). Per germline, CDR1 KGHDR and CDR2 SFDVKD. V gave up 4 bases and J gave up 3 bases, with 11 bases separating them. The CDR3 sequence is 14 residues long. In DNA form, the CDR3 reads TGTGCCACCAGTGAGCCGACAGGCTACTATGGCTACACCTTC. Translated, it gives CATSEPTGYYGYTF.

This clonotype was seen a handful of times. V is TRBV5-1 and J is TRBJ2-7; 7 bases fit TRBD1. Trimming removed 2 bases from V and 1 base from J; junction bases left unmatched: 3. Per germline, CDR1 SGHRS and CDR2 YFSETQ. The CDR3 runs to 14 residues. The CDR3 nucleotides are TGCGCCAGCAGCTTCGAGGGGGCATCCTACGAGCAGTACTTC. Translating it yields CASSFEGASYEQYF.

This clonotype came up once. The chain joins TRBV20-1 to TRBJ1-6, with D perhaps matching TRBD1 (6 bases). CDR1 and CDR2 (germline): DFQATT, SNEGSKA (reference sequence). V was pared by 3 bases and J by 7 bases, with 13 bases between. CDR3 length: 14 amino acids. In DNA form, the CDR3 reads TGCAGTGCTAGGAGGACAGCGGGAAATTCACCCCTCCACTTT. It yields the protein CSARRTAGNSPLHF.

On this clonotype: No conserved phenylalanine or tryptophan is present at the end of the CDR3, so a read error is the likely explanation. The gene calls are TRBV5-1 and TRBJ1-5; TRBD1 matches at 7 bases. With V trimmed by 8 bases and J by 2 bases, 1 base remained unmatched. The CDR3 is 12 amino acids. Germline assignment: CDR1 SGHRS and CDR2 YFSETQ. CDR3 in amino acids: CARQGCNQPQHS. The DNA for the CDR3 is TGCGCCAGACAGGGGTGCAATCAGCCCCAGCATTCT.

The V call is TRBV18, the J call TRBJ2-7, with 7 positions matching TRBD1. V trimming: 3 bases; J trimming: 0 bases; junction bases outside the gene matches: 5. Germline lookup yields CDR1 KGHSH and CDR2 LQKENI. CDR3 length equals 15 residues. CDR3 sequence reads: CASSPGTDYSYEQYF. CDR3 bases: TGTGCCAGCTCACCGGGGACAGACTACTCCTACGAGCAGTACTTC.

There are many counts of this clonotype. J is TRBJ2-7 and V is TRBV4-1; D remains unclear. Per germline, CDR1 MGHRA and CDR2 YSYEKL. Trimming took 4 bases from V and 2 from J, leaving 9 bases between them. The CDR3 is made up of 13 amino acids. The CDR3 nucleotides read TGCGCCAGCAGCCTGAAGGAAGCCTACGAGCAGTACTTC. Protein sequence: CASSLKEAYEQYF.

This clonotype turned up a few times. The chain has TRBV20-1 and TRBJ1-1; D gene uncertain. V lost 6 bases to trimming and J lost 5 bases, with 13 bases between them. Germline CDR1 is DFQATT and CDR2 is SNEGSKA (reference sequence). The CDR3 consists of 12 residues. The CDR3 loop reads CSAAPALTEAFF. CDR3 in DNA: TGCAGTGCGGCGCCGGCCCTGACTGAAGCTTTCTTT.